The source of this T cell receptor (beta chain) is a study of blood T cell repertoires in COVID-19. Sequencing used immunoSEQ multiplex PCR; TCRdb keeps in-frame clones, though not all of them. The table records 50,000 to 75,000 clones, around 93% of them present only once. The CDR3 is 13 residues long. Germline V lookup: CDR1 MDHEN, CDR2 SYDVKM. The V gene lost 2 bases and the J gene lost 5 bases, with 10 bases spanning the gap. This sequence originates from a man aged 50-60 years with active COVID-19. Sequencing was carried out using peripheral blood. V is TRBV28 and J is TRBJ2-7; D is unresolved. Here the CDR3 DNA reads TGTGCCAGCAGTTTACGAGCGCCGCACGAGCAGTACTTC. Its translation is CASSLRAPHEQYF.